This is a list of T cell receptor beta chains from one sample in a study of monozygotic twins with inflammatory bowel disease. TCRdb reanalyzed the 5' RACE reads and collapses them to one entry per CDR3 protein, without DNA. The table lists nearly 450,000 distinct CDR3 sequences, with 2% to 2.5% in the top ten. Material: blood. Receptors were obtained from a human donor with ulcerative colitis or Crohn's disease, or a healthy co-twin of an affected twin (not recorded which). Each CDR3 is given with its conserved first and last residue.

j_call: TRBJ1-3; v_call: TRBV20-1; cdr3_aa: CSASTASGNTIYF
j_call: TRBJ2-2; v_call: TRBV6-2/TRBV6-3; cdr3_aa: CASSPSLPDRASTGELFF
j_call: TRBJ2-2; v_call: TRBV29-1; cdr3_aa: CSAVKGANTGELFF
j_call: TRBJ2-1; v_call: TRBV6-4; cdr3_aa: CASESWRTNEQFF
j_call: TRBJ2-5; v_call: TRBV4-3; cdr3_aa: CASSQDRNQETQYF
j_call: TRBJ2-7; v_call: TRBV20-1; cdr3_aa: CSARGAQTASYEQYF
j_call: TRBJ2-1; v_call: TRBV4-1; cdr3_aa: CASMGPGNEQFF
j_call: TRBJ1-1; v_call: TRBV27; cdr3_aa: CASSQGYGRPGTEAFF
j_call: TRBJ1-5; v_call: TRBV20-1; cdr3_aa: CSASDSGSNQPQHF
j_call: TRBJ1-1; v_call: TRBV19; cdr3_aa: CASSMWGSAEAFF
j_call: TRBJ2-1; v_call: TRBV4-2; cdr3_aa: CASSPRGPVPHNNEQFF
j_call: TRBJ2-5; v_call: TRBV3-1; cdr3_aa: CASSQGTAILKETQYF
j_call: TRBJ2-1; v_call: TRBV5-1; cdr3_aa: CASSLDGSAGGPGNEQFF
j_call: TRBJ2-2; v_call: TRBV5-1; cdr3_aa: CASSLEGSRNTGELFF
j_call: TRBJ2-7; v_call: TRBV10-3; cdr3_aa: CAISESSGLLEQYF
j_call: TRBJ2-7; v_call: TRBV14; cdr3_aa: CASSIQAGVGEQYF
j_call: TRBJ1-1; v_call: TRBV3-1; cdr3_aa: CASSQDPGPRAFF
j_call: TRBJ2-7; v_call: TRBV6-5; cdr3_aa: CASSSRYSGGLYEQYF
j_call: TRBJ2-7; v_call: TRBV7-9; cdr3_aa: CASSLRGSKDEQYF
j_call: TRBJ2-5; v_call: TRBV24-1; cdr3_aa: CATSDSLQYPQETQYF
j_call: TRBJ2-6; v_call: TRBV20-1; cdr3_aa: CSARPGEAGANVLTF
j_call: TRBJ1-4; v_call: TRBV3-1; cdr3_aa: CASSQDAGATNEKLFF
j_call: TRBJ2-1; v_call: TRBV20-1; cdr3_aa: CSARRGSLNNEQFF
j_call: TRBJ1-2; v_call: TRBV7-8; cdr3_aa: CASSLRGLGYTF
j_call: TRBJ2-5; v_call: TRBV5-1; cdr3_aa: CASSPRGTQETQYF
j_call: TRBJ2-1; v_call: TRBV5-1; cdr3_aa: CASSPPRGTGADNEQFF
j_call: TRBJ1-2; v_call: TRBV7-9; cdr3_aa: CASSLGRINYGYTF
j_call: TRBJ1-1; v_call: TRBV18; cdr3_aa: CASSRLGLGTEAFF
j_call: TRBJ1-1; v_call: TRBV12-3/TRBV12-4; cdr3_aa: CASSTSPGTGGNTEAFF
j_call: TRBJ2-5; v_call: TRBV5-5; cdr3_aa: CASGRHDKETQYF
j_call: TRBJ1-4; v_call: TRBV5-6; cdr3_aa: CASTLLGTNEKLFF
j_call: TRBJ2-7; v_call: TRBV27; cdr3_aa: CASSTRGTGGYEQYF
j_call: TRBJ1-6; v_call: TRBV4-3; cdr3_aa: CASSQDSRINSPLHF
j_call: TRBJ2-7; v_call: TRBV12-3/TRBV12-4; cdr3_aa: CASARPDSYEQYF
j_call: TRBJ1-5; v_call: TRBV27; cdr3_aa: CASAIQGSGQPQHF
j_call: TRBJ2-2; v_call: TRBV7-2; cdr3_aa: CASSLGGRGNTGELFF
j_call: TRBJ2-4; v_call: TRBV2; cdr3_aa: CASSVSVAKNIQYF